This T cell receptor (beta chain) is from a study of blood T cell repertoires in COVID-19. Only in-frame clones appear in the TCRdb table, and some are missing; sequencing was by immunoSEQ multiplex PCR. Seen here are fewer than 120,000 clones, approximately 90% observed once, and the top ten hold 3% to 3.5%. The CDR3 runs 19 residues. J lost 4 bases, V lost 0 bases, and 11 bases had no gene match. Germline V lookup: CDR1 SGHVS, CDR2 FQNEAQ. Sequencing was performed on peripheral blood. The J gene is TRBJ2-6, the V gene TRBV7-8; 8 positions match TRBD2. The clonotype comes from a woman between 45 and 60 years old with acute or convalescent COVID-19. CDR3 nucleotide sequence: TGTGCCAGCAGCTTAGCAGGAGCGGGGGCGACGATGGGGGCCAACGTCCTGACTTTC. It encodes CASSLAGAGATMGANVLTF.